This T cell receptor (beta chain) was identified during a study of blood T cells in healthy people across ages (dated by TCRdb to between 2015 and 2016). The study in broad terms: Template switching captured roughly one uniquely barcoded TCR beta cDNA molecule per two T cells in model experiments. Donors were grouped into four age groups: young (average approximately 16 years), middle-aged (around 39), aged (around 60) and long-lived (just over 80). Using the same blood draw, the study looked at two additional independent replicas of 1 million unique cDNA reads for two donors, one aged 18 to 30 and the other aged 80 or older. Donors of different ages were randomly distributed across sequencing lanes to avoid experimental bias. Using deep sequencing normalized with unique cDNA molecular identifiers, the study measured how TCR beta repertoire diversity changes with age.

Systemically healthy Caucasian individuals from Russia, 35 to 50 in total and aged roughly 6 to 95 years, were included as donors. Each donor gave roughly 9.5 milliliters of peripheral blood, collected into EDTA-treated Vacutainer tubes. Ficoll-Paque density-gradient centrifugation was used to isolate PBMCs, with at least 6.5 million obtained per sample. Trizol reagent was used to extract total RNA from the PBMCs, yielding at least 5.5 micrograms per sample. For every donor, an aliquot of PBMCs went through flow cytometry to measure the percentages of naive CD45RAhigh/CD27high T cells. Comment on this clonotype: The antigen it recognizes is unknown. No base quality information exists; no much larger clone differs at one position.

Broader findings and caveats from the paper: A strong correlation was found between observed TCR beta diversity and the percentage of naive T cells measured by flow cytometry. Estimates of total diversity from one million sequenced T cells were regarded as lower bounds and underestimates. Compared with the aged group, the long-lived group had more naive CD4+ T cells, fewer expanded clones and increased TCR diversity, a pattern suggesting age selection. Bulk unsorted PBMC profiling prevented conclusive comparison of naive and antigen-experienced compartments. Donor CMV infection status was unknown, potentially confounding age-related changes in expanded clonotypes. As age increased, observed TCR beta diversity per million T cells dropped in a roughly linear way, and a significant reduction was already evident by age 40.

The library was made by 5' RACE. For sequencing, an Illumina HiSeq 2500 was employed. A second 7 to 11 cycle PCR used a sample-barcoded 5' primer and a J-beta primer mix. A unique molecular identifier was introduced onto each TCR beta cDNA molecule by a template-switch 5' adaptor carrying 12 random nucleotides. Each sample yielded at least 2.5 million CDR3-containing paired-end reads. First-strand cDNA was synthesized from all RNA with the Mint cDNA synthesis kit, primed by a TRBC-specific oligonucleotide. Following uracil-DNA glycosylase treatment, a first 18-cycle PCR with universal primers M1SS and BC2_uni_R was performed on all cDNA. The paper's processing steps were these. Each sample was normalized by randomly selecting 1 million high-quality reads, each carrying a distinct molecular identifier. Reads with shared molecular identifiers were discarded instead of being binned into consensus sequences. MiTCR, run with a Q25 quality threshold and the strictest error-elimination algorithm, handled CDR3 identification, clonotype clustering and error correction. A nonparametric unseen species model with Euler transformation was used to estimate a lower bound on total TCR beta diversity. The public reads were reanalyzed by TCRdb: fastp trimming at Q25, MiXCR alignment, in-frame beta chains only. Every distinct CDR3 protein forms one entry, paired with its most common genes and DNA. It is TCRdb's table, rather than the study itself, that gives the V and J calls and clone size. For this sample there are fewer than 750,000 distinct CDR3 sequences; over 40% appear just once. Together, the top ten hold 13% of the sample.

V loses 7 bases of germline sequence and J loses 2 bases, and the interval between the two ends is 16 bases. The CDR3 spans 15 residues, from the cysteine through the phenylalanine. The CDR3 DNA has 45 bases and is translated from base 1. As encoded in the germline V gene, CDR1 is MNHEY while CDR2 is SVGAGI. This sequence originates from a woman at least 80 years old in good health. The source material was blood. Recombination connected TRBV6-5 to TRBJ2-3, with the D gene uncertain. The DNA sequence is TGTGCCAGCAAATCCCAGAGAAGGACCACAGATACGCAGTATTTT. The resulting protein is CASKSQRRTTDTQYF.